The T cell receptor beta chain described here comes from a study of T cells in localized non-small cell lung cancer. Study results and limitations: Clonality peaked in uninvolved adjacent lung rather than tumor. In the blood, greater T cell density corresponded to longer overall survival.

The V segment lost 3 bases and the J segment 2 bases; nucleotides outside the gene matches: 13. In germline, CDR1 is KGHSH, CDR2 LQKENI. The CDR3 runs to 19 residues. TCRdb's copy holds only in-frame clones and misses some; the assay was immunoSEQ multiplex PCR. The repertoire holds about 1,400 clones, 15% to 20% seen once, with roughly 13% in the top ten. Remarks on this clone: Its antigen is unidentified.

Here the sequenced sample was normal lung tissue next to the tumor, taken before any cancer treatment. This clonotype originated in a woman aged 40-69 years with stage II lung adenocarcinoma. The genes are TRBV18 and TRBJ1-2; 12 bases match TRBD1. This CDR3 reads CASSPFPGQGAVTNYGYTF. The CDR3 DNA follows: TGTGCCAGCTCACCGTTCCCGGGACAGGGGGCCGTAACAAACTATGGCTACACCTTC.